This is a list of T cell receptor beta chains from one sample in a study of metastatic and nonmetastatic thyroid tumors. MiXCR reprocessed the PCR reads for TCRdb. The sample consists of tens of thousands of clones, 10% to 11% of them appearing once. Sample: blood. These receptors were obtained from a female donor with papillary thyroid cancer or a benign thyroid nodule (not recorded which). Some clones in this sample may be carry-over from other donors' samples. Each CDR3 is given with its conserved first and last residue. D genes are given only for firm matches. Not all rows give a size; the values are once, few, many and, for expanded clones, a class.

>.|TRBV27|many|TRBJ2-3
CASKPGLLGDTQYF
TGTGCCAGCAAACCGGGACTTCTGGGTGATACGCAGTATTTT
>.|TRBV25-1|medium-sized|TRBJ2-2
CASSELGTGELFF
TGTGCCAGCAGTGAATTGGGGACCGGGGAGCTGTTTTTT
>TRBD1|TRBV7-6|.|TRBJ1-3
CASGPRQGAGGNTIYF
TGTGCCAGCGGCCCGAGACAGGGGGCTGGAGGAAACACCATATATTTT
>.|TRBV12-3/TRBV12-4|.|TRBJ1-6
CASSLAKGFGSPPHF
TGTGCCAGCAGTTTAGCGAAAGGGTTTGGTTCACCACCCCACTTT
>TRBD2|TRBV7-3|many|TRBJ2-1
CASSYRLAEYNEQFF
TGTGCCAGCAGCTACCGACTAGCGGAGTACAATGAGCAGTTCTTC
>.|TRBV20-1|many|TRBJ1-2
CSAQPNYGYTF
TGCAGTGCTCAGCCAAACTATGGCTACACCTTC
>.|TRBV5-1|many|TRBJ2-7
CASSSQYEQYF
TGCGCCAGCAGCTCCCAGTACGAGCAGTACTTC
>.|TRBV5-1|many|TRBJ2-1
CASSLAEVDYNEQFF
TGCGCCAGCAGCTTGGCCGAAGTGGACTACAATGAGCAGTTCTTC
>.|TRBV5-4|.|TRBJ1-1
CASSSRGRLNTEAFF
TGTGCCAGCAGCTCCCGCGGGCGGTTGAACACTGAAGCTTTCTTT
>.|TRBV20-1|many|TRBJ1-1
CSARRNRASLDTEAFF
TGCAGTGCTAGAAGGAACAGGGCATCTCTTGACACTGAAGCTTTCTTT
>.|TRBV2|.|TRBJ2-1
CARSGARYYNEQFF
TGTGCCAGATCGGGGGCCCGCTACTACAATGAGCAGTTCTTC
>.|TRBV12-3/TRBV12-4|many|TRBJ1-1
CATGTGNTEAFF
TGTGCCACTGGGACGGGGAACACTGAAGCTTTCTTT
>.|TRBV6-1|many|TRBJ2-3
CASSLLQRKGADTQYF
TGTGCCAGCAGCCTATTGCAGAGAAAGGGTGCAGATACGCAGTATTTT
>.|TRBV5-5|many|TRBJ2-1
CASSLVQYNEQFF
TGTGCCAGCAGCTTGGTTCAGTACAATGAGCAGTTCTTC
>.|TRBV6-6|.|TRBJ2-3
CASSPPGPGASTDTQYF
TGTGCCAGCAGCCCTCCGGGTCCAGGGGCTAGCACAGATACGCAGTATTTT
>TRBD2|TRBV30|.|TRBJ2-1
CAWGRGAGVSEQFF
TGTGCCTGGGGCCGGGGAGCGGGAGTAAGCGAGCAGTTCTTC
>TRBD2|TRBV11-2|many|TRBJ2-3
CASSPLAGGGLDTQYF
TGTGCCAGCAGCCCGTTAGCGGGAGGGGGTTTAGATACGCAGTATTTT
>TRBD1|TRBV5-1|many|TRBJ2-3
CASSPGTGSTDTQYF
TGCGCCAGCAGCCCAGGGACAGGGAGCACAGATACGCAGTATTTT
>TRBD1|TRBV10-1|few|TRBJ2-7
CAISESGTVGFEQYF
TGCGCCATCAGCGAGTCGGGGACAGTGGGCTTCGAGCAGTACTTC
>.|TRBV27|many|TRBJ2-2
CASRNLNTGELFF
TGTGCCAGCAGAAATTTGAATACCGGGGAGCTGTTTTTT
>TRBD1|TRBV19|many|TRBJ1-1
CASSQTGVRDTEAFF
TGTGCCAGTAGCCAAACAGGGGTTCGGGACACTGAAGCTTTCTTT
>TRBD1|TRBV4-1|many|TRBJ2-5
CASSYQGAASGETQYF
TGCGCCAGCAGCTACCAGGGGGCGGCATCTGGAGAGACCCAGTACTTC